The entry below describes one T cell receptor (beta chain). A junction boundary mismatches the germline segment, possibly from a read error. The method was immunoSEQ multiplex PCR; TCRdb's version includes in-frame clones alone and lacks a portion of them. The sample shows about 93,000 clones, 95% of them seen only once. The sample is drawn from a study of technical replicates of blood from several donors. Per the germline V gene, CDR1 is SGHNT and CDR2 is YENEEA. The CDR3 spans 13 residues. This sequence originates from a human donor in good health. The chain links TRBV11-3 to TRBJ2-3, with TRBD1 as a possible D gene (5 bases). The sample was T cells isolated from PBMCs. The CDR3 sequence: CASSFLATETQYF. Here the CDR3 DNA reads TGTGCCAGCAGCTTTCTGGCGACAGAGACGCAGTATTTT.